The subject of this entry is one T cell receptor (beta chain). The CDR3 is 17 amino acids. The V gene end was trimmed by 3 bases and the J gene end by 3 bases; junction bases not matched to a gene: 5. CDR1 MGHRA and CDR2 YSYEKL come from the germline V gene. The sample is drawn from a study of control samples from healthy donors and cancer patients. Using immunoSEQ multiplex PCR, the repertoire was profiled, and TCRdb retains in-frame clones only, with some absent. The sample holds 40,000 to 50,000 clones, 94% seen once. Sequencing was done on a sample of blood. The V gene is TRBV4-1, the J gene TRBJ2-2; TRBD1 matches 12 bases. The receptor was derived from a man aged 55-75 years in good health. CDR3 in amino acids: CASSQGGQGAHTGELFF. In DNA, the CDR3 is TGCGCCAGCAGCCAGGGGGGACAGGGGGCGCACACCGGGGAGCTGTTTTTT.